This T cell receptor beta chain was profiled in a study of identical twins. A word on this clonotype: Its antigen is still unknown. The junction does not match germline at one end; this may be a read error.

Study findings and constraints: With abundant cord blood beta clonotypes, insertions were fewer; memory repertoires showed no such pattern. For out-of-frame beta sequences, excess twin sharing was weaker. The conclusions drew on cross-sectional statistical analysis instead of tracking the same donors.

The germline V gene encodes CDR1 MNHEY and CDR2 SMNVEV (reference sequence). The CDR3 runs to 14 residues. TCRdb itself ran the 5' RACE reads through MiXCR, one entry per CDR3 protein. This sample has 1.5 million to 2 million distinct CDR3 sequences; 25% to 35% occur once, and the top ten carry less than 0.35%. This clonotype originated in a newborn girl in good health. This chain connects TRBV27 to TRBJ2-1, with unresolved D. The specimen was cord blood. CDR3 region: CAGSLSPRYNEQFF. In nucleotides, the CDR3 is TGTGCCGGCAGTTTATCGCCTAGGTACAATGAGCAGTTCTTC.